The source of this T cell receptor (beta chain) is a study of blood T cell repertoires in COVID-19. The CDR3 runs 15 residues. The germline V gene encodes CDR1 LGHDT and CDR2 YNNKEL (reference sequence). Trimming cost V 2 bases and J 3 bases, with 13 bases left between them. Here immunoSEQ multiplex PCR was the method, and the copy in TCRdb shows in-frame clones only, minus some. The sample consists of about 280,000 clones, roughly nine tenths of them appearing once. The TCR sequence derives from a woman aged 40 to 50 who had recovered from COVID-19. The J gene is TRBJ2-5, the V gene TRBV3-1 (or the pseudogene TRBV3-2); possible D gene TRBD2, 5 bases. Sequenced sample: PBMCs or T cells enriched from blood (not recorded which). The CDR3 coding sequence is TGTGCCAGCAGCCAACAGGAGGTTTTAAAAGAGACCCAGTACTTC. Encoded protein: CASSQQEVLKETQYF.